This T cell receptor (beta chain) was recovered during a study of tumor and adjacent non-tumor tissue in lung cancer. The CDR3 is 13 residues long. In germline, CDR1 is MNHEY, CDR2 SVGAGI. No cell sorting was done before RNA was extracted from the tissue. Distant lung tissue was collected more than 3 cm away from the tumor edge. Between August and November 2014, newly diagnosed, chemotherapy-naive lung cancer patients underwent thoracic surgery in China. Remarks on this clonotype: Its target is unknown. A junction end diverges from the germline sequence, so it may reflect a read error.

Findings of the study overall: Normal lung showed higher cumulative top 100 clone frequency than tumor. Shorter survival was associated with higher TCR diversity in tumors.

The library came from three nested PCR rounds adapted from ARM-PCR protocols. TCRdb reanalysed the multiplex PCR reads using MiXCR and keeps one entry per CDR3 protein. The sample holds 50,000 or so distinct CDR3 sequences, 74% seen once. The rearrangement joins TRBV6-5 to TRBJ1-6, with 10 positions matching TRBD1. Sequencing input: distant non-tumor lung tissue. This clonotype was obtained from a woman aged 55-69 years with non-small cell lung cancer. CDR3: CASGYSRDRGFIF. CDR3 nucleotides: TGTGCCAGCGGCTACAGTCGGGACAGGGGCTTTATATTT.